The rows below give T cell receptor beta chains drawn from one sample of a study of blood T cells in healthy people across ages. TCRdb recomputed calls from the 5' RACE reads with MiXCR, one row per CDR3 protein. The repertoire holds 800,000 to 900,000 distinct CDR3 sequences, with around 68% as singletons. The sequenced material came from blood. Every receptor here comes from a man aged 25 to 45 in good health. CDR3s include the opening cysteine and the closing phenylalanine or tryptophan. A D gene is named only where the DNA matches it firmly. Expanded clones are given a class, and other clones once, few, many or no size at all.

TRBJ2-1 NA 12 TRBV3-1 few CASSQSDNEQFF TGTGCCAGCAGCCAGTCAGACAATGAGCAGTTCTTC
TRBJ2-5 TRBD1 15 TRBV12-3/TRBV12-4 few CASTSGDRGLETQYF TGTGCCAGCACCTCAGGGGACAGGGGGCTGGAGACCCAGTACTTC
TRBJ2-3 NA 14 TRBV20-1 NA CSARDGEFTDTQYF TGCAGTGCTAGAGATGGCGAATTCACAGATACGCAGTATTTT
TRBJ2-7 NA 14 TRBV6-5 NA CASSAGSRGYEQYF TGTGCCAGCAGTGCGGGGAGCAGGGGCTACGAGCAGTACTTC
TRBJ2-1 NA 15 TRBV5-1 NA CASSKDSSSYNVQFF TGCGCCAGCAGCAAGGACAGTAGCTCCTACAATGTGCAGTTCTTC
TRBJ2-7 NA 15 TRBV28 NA CASRGPSSRVYKQYF TGTGCCAGCAGAGGACCGTCTAGTAGGGTCTACAAGCAGTACTTC
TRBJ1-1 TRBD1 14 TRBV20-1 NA CSATDRGRSGEAFF TGCAGTGCTACCGACAGGGGGCGGTCGGGTGAAGCTTTCTTT
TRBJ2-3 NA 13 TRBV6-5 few CASSYSIYGTQYF TGTGCCAGCAGTTACTCGATTTACGGTACGCAGTATTTT
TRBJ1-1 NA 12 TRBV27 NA CASPRRNTEAFF TGTGCCAGCCCCCGGAGGAACACTGAAGCTTTCTTT
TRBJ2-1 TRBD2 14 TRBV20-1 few CSAIPGGAYNEQFF TGCAGTGCTATCCCCGGGGGGGCTTACAATGAGCAGTTCTTC
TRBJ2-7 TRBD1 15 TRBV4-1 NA CASSQGPTGTYEQYF TGCGCCAGCAGCCAAGGCCCGACAGGGACCTACGAGCAGTACTTC
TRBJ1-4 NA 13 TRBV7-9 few CASSLGADEKLFF TGTGCCAGCAGCCTAGGGGCGGATGAAAAACTGTTTTTT
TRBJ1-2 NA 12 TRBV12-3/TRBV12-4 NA CASRDPNYGYTF TGTGCCAGCAGGGATCCCAACTATGGCTACACCTTC
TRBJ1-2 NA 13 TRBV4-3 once CASSQDRRQGYTF TGCGCCAGCAGCCAAGACAGGAGACAGGGCTACACCTTC
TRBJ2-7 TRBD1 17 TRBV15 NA CATSRDLLGQGAYEQYF TGTGCCACCAGCAGAGACCTCCTGGGACAGGGGGCGTACGAGCAGTACTTC
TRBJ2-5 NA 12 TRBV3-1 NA CASSRADETQYF TGTGCCAGCAGCAGGGCGGATGAGACCCAGTACTTC
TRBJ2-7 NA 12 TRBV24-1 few CATSDRGYEQYF TGTGCCACCAGTGATCGGGGCTACGAGCAGTACTTC
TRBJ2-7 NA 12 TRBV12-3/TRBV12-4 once CASSLSEYEQYF TGTGCCAGCAGTTTATCCGAATACGAGCAGTACTTC
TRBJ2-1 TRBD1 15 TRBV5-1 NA CASESGQGVGDEQFF TGCGCCAGCGAAAGCGGACAGGGGGTAGGTGATGAGCAGTTCTTC
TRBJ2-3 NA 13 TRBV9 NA CASSVEVKGTQYF TGTGCCAGCAGCGTCGAGGTTAAGGGTACGCAGTATTTT
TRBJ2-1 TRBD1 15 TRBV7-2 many CASSLDRDTYNEQFF TGTGCCAGCAGTCTCGACAGGGATACCTACAATGAGCAGTTCTTC
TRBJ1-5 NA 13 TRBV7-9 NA CASSLYNNQPQHF TGTGCCAGCAGCCTTTATAACAATCAGCCCCAGCATTTT
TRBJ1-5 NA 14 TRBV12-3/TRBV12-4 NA CASRIREGNQPQHF TGTGCCAGCAGAATCCGGGAGGGCAATCAGCCCCAGCATTTT
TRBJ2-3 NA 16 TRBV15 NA CATSRDEGVSTDTQYF TGTGCCACCAGCAGAGATGAGGGCGTAAGCACAGATACGCAGTATTTT
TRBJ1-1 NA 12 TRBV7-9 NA CASSLPGTEAFF TGTGCCAGCAGCTTACCGGGGACTGAAGCTTTCTTT
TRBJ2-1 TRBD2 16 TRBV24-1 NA CATRASGGNFYNEQFF TGTGCCACCAGAGCTAGCGGGGGGAACTTTTACAATGAGCAGTTCTTC
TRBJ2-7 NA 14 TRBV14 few CASSQNRASGEQYF TGTGCCAGCAGCCAAAACCGGGCCTCCGGGGAGCAGTACTTC
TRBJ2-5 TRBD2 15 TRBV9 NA CASSASGGPGETQYF TGTGCCAGCAGCGCCAGCGGGGGGCCAGGGGAGACCCAGTACTTC
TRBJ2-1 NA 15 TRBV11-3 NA CASSLDLVSYNEQFF TGTGCCAGCAGCTTAGACCTCGTCTCCTACAATGAGCAGTTCTTC
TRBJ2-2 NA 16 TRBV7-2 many CASSFSGGGGTGELFF TGTGCCAGCAGCTTCAGTGGGGGCGGGGGCACCGGGGAGCTGTTTTTT
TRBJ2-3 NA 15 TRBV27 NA CASSPFQRWADTQYF TGTGCCAGCAGTCCTTTCCAGCGTTGGGCAGATACGCAGTATTTT
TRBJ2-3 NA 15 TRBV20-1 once CSARDRDASTDTQYF TGCAGTGCTAGAGACAGGGATGCTAGCACAGATACGCAGTATTTT
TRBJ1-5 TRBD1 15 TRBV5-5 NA CASSAYQGEAQPQHF TGTGCCAGCAGCGCGTACCAGGGGGAGGCTCAGCCCCAGCATTTT
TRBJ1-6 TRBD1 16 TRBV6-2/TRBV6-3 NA CASAGGPTGARSPLHF TGTGCCAGCGCTGGGGGGCCGACAGGGGCGCGATCACCCCTCCACTTT
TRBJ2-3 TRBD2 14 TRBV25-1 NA CASKREGITDTQYF TGTGCCAGCAAGAGGGAGGGGATCACAGATACGCAGTATTTT
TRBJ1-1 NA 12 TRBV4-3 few CASTGRGTEAFF TGCGCCAGCACCGGTAGGGGCACTGAAGCTTTCTTT
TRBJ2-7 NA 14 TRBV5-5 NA CASSSWDGFYEQYF TGTGCCAGCAGCAGCTGGGACGGCTTCTACGAGCAGTACTTC
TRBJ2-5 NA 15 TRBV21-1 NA CASSKEDRRQETQYF TGTGCCAGCAGCAAAGAGGACCGACGCCAAGAGACCCAGTACTTC
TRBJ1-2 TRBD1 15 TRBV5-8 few CASSFRQGSYYGYTF TGTGCCAGCAGCTTCCGACAGGGTTCCTACTATGGCTACACCTTC
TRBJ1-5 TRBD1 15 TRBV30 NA CAWSEGQGPNQPQHF TGTGCCTGGAGTGAGGGACAGGGACCGAATCAGCCCCAGCATTTT
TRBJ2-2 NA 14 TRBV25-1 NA CASRGDTDTGELFF TGTGCCAGCAGGGGGGACACGGACACCGGGGAGCTGTTTTTT
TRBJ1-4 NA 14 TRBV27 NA CASTALGAVEKLFF TGTGCCAGCACCGCCTTGGGGGCGGTCGAAAAACTGTTTTTT
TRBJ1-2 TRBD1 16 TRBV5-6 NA CASSPDRGLNRYGYTF TGTGCCAGCAGCCCCGACAGGGGGCTCAACCGATATGGCTACACCTTC
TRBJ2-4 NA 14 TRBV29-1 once CSVESGHRGSGQYF TGCAGCGTTGAGTCTGGACACCGGGGATCGGGGCAGTACTTC
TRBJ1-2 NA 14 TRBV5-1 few CASSTGGINYGYTF TGCGCCAGCAGTACGGGAGGGATTAACTATGGCTACACCTTC
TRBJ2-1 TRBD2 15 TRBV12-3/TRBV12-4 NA CASSIGRAGYNEQFF TGTGCCAGCAGTATCGGACGAGCGGGGTACAATGAGCAGTTCTTC
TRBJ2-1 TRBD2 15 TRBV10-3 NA CAISTTSGLLNGQFF TGTGCCATCAGCACGACTAGCGGACTCTTAAATGGGCAGTTCTTC
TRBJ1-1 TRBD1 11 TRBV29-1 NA CSVEQGAKAFF TGCAGCGTTGAGCAGGGGGCGAAGGCTTTCTTT